What follows are 25 T cell receptor beta chains derived from one specimen sequenced in a study of blood T cells in healthy people across ages. Through a sample-barcoded 5' primer and a J-beta primer mix, a second PCR was run for 7 to 11 cycles. TCRdb re-derived calls from the 5' RACE reads in MiXCR, one entry per CDR3 protein. The sample has just under 750,000 distinct CDR3 sequences, about a fifth seen once. The source material was blood. The source is a man aged 70 or older in good health.

The genes are TRBV28 and TRBJ2-5; D is perhaps TRBD2 (6 bases). The CDR3 totals 15 residues. With 5 bases removed from V and 1 base from J, the gap between germline ends came to 14 bases. Looked up from germline, CDR1 is MDHEN and CDR2 is SYDVKM. CDR3 sequence reads: CASSNEGLTQETQYF. CDR3 sequence (DNA): TGTGCCAGCAGTAACGAGGGACTGACCCAAGAGACCCAGTACTTC.

There are a few counts of this clonotype. This rearrangement joins TRBV20-1 to TRBJ2-5, with 12 bases identical to TRBD2. Losses at the gene ends were 6 bases for V and 4 bases for J; bases not matched to a gene: 9. This CDR3 comprises 15 residues. The germline V gene encodes CDR1 DFQATT and CDR2 SNEGSKA (reference sequence). The CDR3: CSAPIPGLAGETQYF. The DNA for the CDR3 is TGCAGTGCCCCAATCCCGGGACTAGCGGGAGAGACCCAGTACTTC.

This clonotype appeared a few times. This sequence joins TRBV10-3 and TRBJ2-4; no reliable D call. The V gene lost 2 bases and the J gene lost 0 bases, with 11 bases spanning the gap. CDR3 size: 16 residues. Germline-derived CDR1 and CDR2 are ENHRY and SYGVKD. The CDR3 region is CAISEGPGLAKNIQYF. The CDR3 DNA reads as TGTGCCATCAGTGAGGGGCCTGGGCTAGCCAAAAACATTCAGTACTTC.

This clonotype was counted a few times. One end of the junction varies from germline; a read error may be responsible. V gene TRBV18 combines with J gene TRBJ1-6, with 9 bases lining up with TRBD1. The CDR3 has 15 amino acids. Germline V lookup: CDR1 KGHSH, CDR2 LQKENI. CDR3 amino acids: CAGSPPGQGRSPLHF. In DNA, the CDR3 is TGTGCCGGCTCACCACCGGGACAGGGTCGATCACCCCTCCACTTT.

This clonotype was recorded a few times. The V call is TRBV7-2, the J call TRBJ1-6, with no clear D. Trimming pared 1 base from V and 7 bases from J, leaving 11 bases between. CDR3 length: 15 amino acids. Germline V gene data show CDR1 as SGHTA and CDR2 as FQGNSA. The CDR3 nucleotides read TGTGCCAGCAGCTTAGGGCAGGCCAGCAATTCACCCCTCCACTTT. Encoded protein: CASSLGQASNSPLHF. Together with reference TRBV7-2 and TRBJ1-6, the CDR3 gives the full variable domain: GAGVSQSPSNKVTEKGKDVELRCDPISGHTALYWYRQSLGQGLEFLIYFQGNSAPDKSGLPSDRFSAERTGGSVSTLTIQRTQQEDSAVYLCASSLGQASNSPLHFGNGTRLTVT.

The chain joins TRBV21-1 to TRBJ2-1; the table's D call TRBD2 went unverified against the DNA. TRBV21-1 is annotated as a pseudogene. This CDR3 has 17 residues. The CDR3 coding sequence is TGTGCCAGCAGCAAAGCGGTTAGCGGGAGTTATTACAATGAGCAGTTCTTC. Amino acids: CASSKAVSGSYYNEQFF.

This clonotype was seen a few times. The chain carries TRBV13 and TRBJ2-4; D is uncertain. The CDR3 loop spans 17 amino acids. Germline assignment: CDR1 PRHDT and CDR2 FYEKMQ (reference sequence). V shed 3 bases and J shed 0 bases, with 15 bases lying between them. CDR3: CASSFSRQLLAKNIQYF. Here the CDR3 DNA reads TGTGCCAGCAGCTTTAGTCGACAACTACTAGCCAAAAACATTCAGTACTTC.

This clonotype occurred once. A much larger clone differs from this one at a single base, so this may be a read error. Because the CDR3 is missing its conserved closing phenylalanine or tryptophan, this is likely a read error. The genes are TRBV20-1 and TRBJ2-3; TRBD2 is a possible D gene (6 bases). Per the germline V gene, CDR1 is DFQATT and CDR2 is SNEGSKA (reference sequence). The CDR3 is made up of 14 amino acids. V was cut by 5 bases and J by 2 bases, with 14 bases left in between. CDR3 nucleotides: TGCAGTGCTCCCCCAGCGGGCTACACAGATACGCAGTATCTT. Translating gives CSAPPAGYTDTQYL.

The table lists this clonotype with a few counts. This chain joins TRBV28 and TRBJ2-7; D uncertain. Germline CDR1 MDHEN, CDR2 SYDVKM. V lost 7 bases and J 2 bases, leaving 18 bases between the germline ends. This CDR3 comprises 15 residues. The CDR3 bases are TGTGCCAGCATCCCGAATCTGGGTTTCACCTACGAGCAGTACTTC. This gives the protein CASIPNLGFTYEQYF.

This clonotype occurred a few times. The rearrangement links TRBV20-1 to TRBJ2-7, with TRBD1 matching 9 bases. The germline CDR1 and CDR2 sequences are DFQATT and SNEGSKA (reference sequence). This CDR3 comprises 14 residues. V shed 5 bases, J shed 4 bases, and the junction held 9 bases outside the gene matches. Here the CDR3 DNA reads TGCAGTGCTGTATCCGGGACAGGGACATACGAGCAGTACGTC. Translated, it gives CSAVSGTGTYEQYV.

The chain employs TRBV5-1 and TRBJ2-4; TRBD2 matches at 8 bases. Trimming at V came to 4 bases and at J to 7 bases, leaving 10 bases not matched to a gene. Germline values: CDR1 SGHRS, CDR2 YFSETQ. The CDR3 spans 15 residues. CDR3 in DNA: TGCGCCAGCAGCATATCCGGGACTAGTGGGAACATTCAGTACTTC. Translation: CASSISGTSGNIQYF.

This sequence joins TRBV28 and TRBJ1-1; D ambiguous. Trimming removed 4 bases from V and 2 bases from J, with 11 bases in between. Germline-derived CDR1 and CDR2 are MDHEN and SYDVKM. CDR3 length: 14 amino acids. The CDR3 DNA is TGTGCCAGCAGTTCCCGGGGAGCAAACACTGAAGCTTTCTTT. It encodes CASSSRGANTEAFF.

This clonotype was recorded only once. The V and J genes are TRBV4-3 and TRBJ1-1, with D possibly being TRBD1 (6 bases). The V gene lost 3 bases and the J gene lost 3 bases, with 17 bases spanning the gap. From germline, CDR1 is LGHNA and CDR2 YSLEER. The CDR3 extends over 16 amino acids. CDR3 coding DNA: TGCGCCAGCAGCCATAAAAGGGGAGGGGGTTACACTGAAGCTTTCTTT. This codes for CASSHKRGGGYTEAFF.

The chain joins TRBV12-3 or TRBV12-4 to TRBJ2-3; tentatively, D is TRBD1 or TRBD2 (7 bases each). The CDR3 loop spans 13 amino acids. The ends were cut back, 8 bases at V and 3 bases at J, with 12 bases in the middle. Here the CDR3 DNA reads TGTGCCAGCGGCGGGGGACAGACAGATACGCAGTATTTT. Translated, it gives CASGGGQTDTQYF.

About this clonotype itself: It may be a read error: a sequence one base away is much more abundant. Because it lacks the conserved phenylalanine or tryptophan at the end, this CDR3 is likely a read error. The rearrangement joins TRBV20-1 to TRBJ2-3; 7 bases align to TRBD2. With 7 bases clipped from V and 7 bases from J, the junction kept 8 bases outside the gene matches. This CDR3 region has 12 residues. Germline-derived CDR1 and CDR2 are DFQATT and SNEGSKA (reference sequence). This CDR3 is CSGGEGTHTQYL. The CDR3 bases are TGCAGTGGGGGGGAGGGAACCCATACGCAGTATCTT.

Concerning this clonotype: Compared with germline, one end of the junction differs, possibly owing to a read error. The V gene is TRBV20-1, the J gene TRBJ2-1; no reliable D call. In germline, CDR1 is DFQATT, CDR2 SNEGSKA (reference sequence). The CDR3 has 13 amino acids. The CDR3 DNA reads TGCAGTGCTAGCCGGCGGTCCTACAATGAGCAGCTCTTC. Translation gives CSASRRSYNEQLF.

This clonotype came up a few times. The V call is TRBV2, the J call TRBJ2-7, with D possibly TRBD1 on 6 matching bases. Per germline, CDR1 SNHLY and CDR2 FYNNEI. The CDR3 has 17 residues. Between the trimmed V and J ends, which lost 1 base and 1 base, there was a span of 17 bases. The CDR3 region is CASSEGGWGLKSYEQYV. The CDR3 nucleotides read TGTGCCAGCAGTGAAGGGGGCTGGGGGCTTAAGTCCTACGAGCAGTACGTC.

The chain combines TRBV20-1 with TRBJ2-5; 9 bases align to TRBD2. The germline V gene has CDR1 DFQATT and CDR2 SNEGSKA (reference sequence). The trim removed 3 bases at V and 5 bases at J, leaving 4 bases unmatched. The CDR3 has 13 amino acids. The CDR3 here is CSARSSGVETQYF. For the CDR3, the DNA is TGCAGTGCTAGGTCTAGCGGGGTTGAGACCCAGTACTTC.

A few counts support this clonotype. The rearrangement links TRBV7-2 to TRBJ2-2; D tentatively fits TRBD1 or TRBD2 (5 bases each). CDR1 is SGHTA, CDR2 FQGNSA, per germline. The CDR3 has 15 residues. Trimming took 1 base from V and 4 from J, leaving 10 bases between them. This CDR3 reads CASSLGRGGTGELFF. The CDR3 DNA reads as TGTGCCAGCAGCTTAGGACGGGGCGGCACCGGGGAGCTGTTTTTT. Using reference TRBV7-2 and TRBJ2-2 for the parts outside the CDR3, the full variable domain is GAGVSQSPSNKVTEKGKDVELRCDPISGHTALYWYRQSLGQGLEFLIYFQGNSAPDKSGLPSDRFSAERTGGSVSTLTIQRTQQEDSAVYLCASSLGRGGTGELFFGEGSRLTVL.

This clonotype has a handful of counts. This sequence joins TRBV6-6 and TRBJ2-7, with 7 bases fitting TRBD1. The germline CDR1 and CDR2 sequences are MNHNY and SVGAGI (reference sequence). There are 13 residues in the CDR3. The junction had 2 bases not matched to a gene; V was cut back by 5 bases and J by 1 base. CDR3 sequence (DNA): TGTGCCAGCAGTATGACAGGGTCCTACGAGCAGTACTTC. Amino acids: CASSMTGSYEQYF.

The sample holds many counts of this clonotype. The CDR3 nucleotides are TGCAGCGTTCTCTACTCCTACGAGCAGTACTTC. This codes for CSVLYSYEQYF. This chain links TRBV29-1 with TRBJ2-7; D is unresolved. The germline V gene encodes CDR1 SQVTM and CDR2 ANQGSEA. V was cut by 5 bases and J by 0 bases, with 5 bases left in between. This CDR3 region has 11 residues.

The chain carries TRBV19 and TRBJ1-4; D not certain. V was shortened by 5 bases and J by 3 bases, with 13 bases between the two germline ends. There are 15 residues in the CDR3. The germline V gene has CDR1 LNHDA and CDR2 SQIVND (reference sequence). The CDR3 region has the DNA TGTGCCAGTAGTGCGGGTCCGTCGGCTAATGAAAAACTGTTTTTT. Translated: CASSAGPSANEKLFF.

This rearrangement joins TRBV28 to TRBJ2-2; no clear D gene. Per germline, CDR1 MDHEN and CDR2 SYDVKM. CDR3 length: 13 amino acids. The CDR3 DNA reads TGTGCAGCAAAGACTGCGAACACCGGGGAGCTGTTTTTT. Protein: CAAKTANTGELFF.

The chain recombines TRBV6-5 with TRBJ2-1; D perhaps matches TRBD2 (7 bases). The J call may be wrong; the DNA end is better matched by TRBJ2-5. Per germline, CDR1 MNHEY and CDR2 SVGAGI. This CDR3 is built from 14 residues. DNA of the CDR3: TGTGCCAGCAGTCGAGTTGGGGGGGGCGAGACCCAGTACTTC. This translates into CASSRVGGGETQYF.

The chain employs TRBV6-5 and TRBJ2-3; 13 nucleotides match TRBD2. Germline trimming cut 2 bases from V and 14 bases from J; bases unmatched to any gene: 10. This CDR3 region has 15 residues. Germline loops: CDR1 MNHEY, CDR2 SVGAGI. CDR3 loop: CASSYQPGLAGVRYF. In nucleotides, the CDR3 is TGTGCCAGCAGTTACCAACCCGGACTAGCGGGGGTTAGGTATTTT.